The 23 T cell receptor beta chains given below trace back to one sample, sequenced in a study of control samples from healthy donors and cancer patients (dated by TCRdb to the early 2020s). Libraries were constructed by the immunoSEQ multiplex PCR assay. TCRdb obtained this table from immuneACCESS and retained in-frame rearrangements with V and J assigned. These tables miss some clones; where compared with another copy, unresolved V genes account for less than half of the shortfall, and the remainder is unexplained. The table for this sample lists about 40,000 clones; around nine tenths of them were counted only once. The ten largest clones take up 3.6% of the sample. Sequences were obtained from blood. Every receptor here comes from a woman aged 50 to 60 in good health.

This clone has a single count. V and J are TRBV10-1 and TRBJ2-1; D remains ambiguous. This CDR3 has 14 amino acids. Germline V lookup: CDR1 WNHNN, CDR2 SYGVQD (reference sequence). V gave up 2 bases and J gave up 5 bases, with 10 bases separating them. CDR3 sequence: CASSEGRANNEQFF. In DNA, the CDR3 is TGCGCCAGCAGTGAGGGTAGGGCGAACAATGAGCAGTTCTTC.

The chain joins TRBV27 to TRBJ1-1, with D possibly TRBD1 on 6 matching bases. CDR3 size: 17 residues. Looked up from germline, CDR1 is MNHEY and CDR2 is SMNVEV (reference sequence). The V end was cut by 6 bases, the J end by 3 bases, with 23 bases between. The CDR3 loop reads CASSPSWGLNQHTEAFF. In DNA, the CDR3 is TGTGCCAGCAGCCCATCGTGGGGGCTAAATCAGCACACTGAAGCTTTCTTT.

The V call is TRBV19, the J call TRBJ2-3; unclear D gene. V was trimmed by 3 bases and J by 3 bases, leaving 7 bases between them. This CDR3 has 13 residues. The germline V gene has CDR1 LNHDA and CDR2 SQIVND (reference sequence). The CDR3 here is CASSIVRTDTQYF. The CDR3 region has the DNA TGTGCCAGTAGTATCGTGAGAACAGATACGCAGTATTTT.

The CDR3 DNA reads as TGTGCCAGCAGCGTCGGGACAGATGCAACTAATGAAAAACTGTTTTTT. Translated, it gives CASSVGTDATNEKLFF. J is TRBJ1-4 and V is TRBV7-7, with 7 positions matching TRBD1. Germline V gene lookup returns CDR1 SSHAT and CDR2 FNYEAQ (reference sequence). The CDR3 contains 16 residues. The ends lost 5 bases at V and 0 bases at J; junction bases unmatched: 6.

This clone occurred a few times. One junction end disagrees with the germline gene, perhaps due to a read error. This chain joins TRBV18 and TRBJ1-1; TRBD1 might be the D (6 bases). Germline V gives CDR1 KGHSH, CDR2 LQKENI. This CDR3 has 13 residues. The CDR3 DNA reads TGTGCCAGCTCACCGACCCGGGACACTCAAGCTTTCTTT. Residues: CASSPTRDTQAFF.

This clone appeared a few times. The V gene is TRBV6-2 or TRBV6-3, the J gene TRBJ1-2, with unresolved D. V was cut by 6 bases and J by 2 bases, with 7 bases left in between. This CDR3 spans 12 amino acids. Germline V gene data show CDR1 as MNHEY and CDR2 as SVGEGT. CDR3 sequence (DNA): TGTGCCAGCAGCCCTGAAAACTATGGCTACACCTTC. It encodes CASSPENYGYTF.

V gene TRBV4-3 combines with J gene TRBJ1-3, with 9 nucleotides matching TRBD1. Losses at the gene ends were 4 bases for V and 2 bases for J; bases not matched to a gene: 6. The CDR3 sequence is 16 residues long. Germline loops: CDR1 LGHNA, CDR2 YSLEER. CDR3 coding DNA: TGCGCCAGCAGCCGATATGGGACAGGGCCTGGAAACACCATATATTTT. This sequence encodes CASSRYGTGPGNTIYF.

The chain recombines TRBV3-1 (or the pseudogene TRBV3-2) with TRBJ2-7, with 16 bases that match TRBD2. The CDR3 contains 18 residues. After removal of 4 bases from V and 5 bases from J, the junction contained 11 bases not matched to a gene. Germline CDR1 LGHDT, CDR2 YNNKEL (reference sequence). CDR3 region: CASSLGLAGGFAPHEQYF. The CDR3 DNA sequence: TGTGCCAGCAGCCTGGGACTAGCGGGGGGGTTCGCTCCTCACGAGCAGTACTTC.

The V and J genes are TRBV5-4 and TRBJ2-1, with D possibly matching TRBD2 (6 bases). V was trimmed by 3 bases and J by 5 bases, leaving 18 bases between them. This CDR3 region has 16 residues. CDR1 and CDR2 (germline): SGHNT, YYREEE (reference sequence). The CDR3 here is CASSSGGARRDNEQFF. CDR3 DNA: TGTGCCAGCAGCTCGGGCGGGGCACGGAGAGACAATGAGCAGTTCTTC.

The chain carries TRBV9 and TRBJ2-3, with D maybe TRBD2 (5 bases). CDR1 and CDR2 from the germline V gene are SGDLS and YYNGEE. V was shortened by 0 bases and J by 0 bases, with 11 bases between the two germline ends. CDR3 size: 16 residues. CDR3 coding DNA: TGTGCCAGCAGCGTAGAAGCGGCCCCTAGCACAGATACGCAGTATTTT. This codes for CASSVEAAPSTDTQYF.

This sequence joins TRBV5-5 and TRBJ2-7, with D possibly TRBD1 on 5 matching bases. The CDR3 is 15 amino acids. The germline V gene encodes CDR1 SGHKS and CDR2 YYEKEE (reference sequence). Trimming took 4 bases from V and 1 from J, leaving 15 bases between them. The CDR3 sequence: CASSRESTASYEQYF. The CDR3 bases are TGTGCCAGCAGCCGCGAGTCGACAGCTTCCTACGAGCAGTACTTC.

This clone appeared once. The CDR3 protein is CASSTPGVFYEQYF. In nucleotides, the CDR3 is TGTGCCAGCAGCACCCCGGGAGTCTTCTACGAGCAGTACTTC. V and J are TRBV7-2 and TRBJ2-7; perhaps TRBD2 as D (6 bases). The CDR3 extends over 14 amino acids. CDR1 and CDR2 (germline): SGHTA, FQGNSA. V was clipped by 5 bases and J by 3 bases, with 14 bases between them.

V gene TRBV5-4 combines with J gene TRBJ2-1; D remains ambiguous. CDR3 length: 14 residues. V was clipped by 0 bases and J by 4 bases, with 8 bases between them. Germline CDR1 and CDR2: SGHNT and YYREEE (reference sequence). The CDR3 region is CASSLAQAYNEQFF. CDR3 DNA: TGTGCCAGCAGCTTGGCGCAGGCATACAATGAGCAGTTCTTC.

V gene TRBV6-5 combines with J gene TRBJ1-1; no definite D call. Germline V CDR1 and CDR2: MNHEY, SVGAGI. Trimming took off 8 bases at V and 2 bases at J, with 9 bases between the two ends. This CDR3 comprises 12 residues. CDR3 residues: CASYGENTEAFF. As DNA, the CDR3 is TGTGCCAGCTATGGGGAAAACACTGAAGCTTTCTTT.

V is TRBV24-1 and J is TRBJ1-3; tentative D call: TRBD1 (5 bases). Per the germline V gene, CDR1 is KGHDR and CDR2 is SFDVKD. This CDR3 has 15 residues. The V and J ends lost 4 bases and 1 base respectively, with 10 bases between them. The CDR3 protein is CATSDPGMSGNTIYF. In nucleotides, the CDR3 is TGTGCCACCAGTGACCCAGGGATGTCTGGAAACACCATATATTTT.

The J gene is TRBJ2-2, the V gene TRBV7-8; 13 bases are shared with TRBD2. V lost 4 bases, J lost 3 bases, and 14 bases stayed unmatched. There are 20 residues in the CDR3. CDR1 and CDR2 (germline): SGHVS, FQNEAQ. The CDR3 DNA reads as TGTGCCAGCAGCTCCCGTCGGACTAGCGGGGGACTTGACGACACCGGGGAGCTGTTTTTT. It translates to CASSSRRTSGGLDDTGELFF. Full variable domain (rest looked up from reference TRBV7-8 and TRBJ2-2): GAGVSQSPRYKVAKRGQDVALRCDPISGHVSLFWYQQALGQGPEFLTYFQNEAQLDKSGLPSDRFFAERPEGSVSTLKIQRTQQEDSAVYLCASSSRRTSGGLDDTGELFFGEGSRLTVL.

This chain uses TRBV5-5 with TRBJ1-5; D is ambiguous. Per the germline V gene, CDR1 is SGHKS and CDR2 is YYEKEE (reference sequence). The V end was cut by 4 bases, the J end by 5 bases, with 16 bases between. The CDR3 spans 15 residues. This chain's CDR3 is CASSGISGNYQPQHF. CDR3 coding DNA: TGTGCCAGCAGCGGCATATCGGGGAATTATCAGCCCCAGCATTTT.

V and J are TRBV29-1 and TRBJ1-2; the D is unclear. Germline loops: CDR1 SQVTM, CDR2 ANQGSEA. V lost 5 bases and J 0 bases, leaving 19 bases between the germline ends. CDR3 length equals 16 residues. This chain's CDR3 is CSVPAGGHGANYGYTF. The CDR3 nucleotides are TGCAGCGTTCCCGCGGGAGGGCACGGAGCTAACTATGGCTACACCTTC.

This rearrangement joins TRBV7-2 to TRBJ2-6; no firm D call. The V and J ends lost 5 bases and 0 bases respectively, with 8 bases between them. In germline, CDR1 is SGHTA, CDR2 FQGNSA. This CDR3 spans 15 amino acids. The CDR3 bases are TGTGCCAGCAGCCTGCTCCCCTCTGGGGCCAACGTCCTGACTTTC. Encoded protein: CASSLLPSGANVLTF.

The chain uses TRBV9 and TRBJ1-2; no firm D call. The V gene lost 0 bases and the J gene lost 3 bases, with 9 bases spanning the gap. This CDR3 region has 14 residues. Germline V lookup: CDR1 SGDLS, CDR2 YYNGEE. CDR3 in DNA: TGTGCCAGCAGCGTAGACGGCACCTACTATGGCTACACCTTC. It codes for CASSVDGTYYGYTF.

This clone occurred once. J is TRBJ2-2 and V is TRBV27, with D perhaps given as TRBD1 or TRBD2 (5 bases each). Germline values: CDR1 MNHEY, CDR2 SMNVEV (reference sequence). The CDR3 contains 16 residues. Between the trimmed V and J ends, which lost 4 bases and 4 bases, there was a span of 16 bases. The CDR3 sequence is CASSSDTKGPTGELFF. The CDR3 region has the DNA TGTGCCAGCAGTTCCGACACAAAGGGACCCACCGGGGAGCTGTTTTTT.

The V gene is TRBV5-6, the J gene TRBJ2-7; the match to TRBD1 covers 8 bases. The CDR3 is 14 residues long. J was trimmed by 2 bases and V by 2 bases; bases with no gene match: 3. Germline-derived CDR1 and CDR2 are SGHDT and YYEEEE. The CDR3 here is CASSLGQGPYEQYF. CDR3 bases: TGTGCCAGCAGCTTAGGACAGGGTCCCTACGAGCAGTACTTC.

This chain uses TRBV28 with TRBJ1-5; no firm D call. V was trimmed by 5 bases and J by 5 bases, leaving 16 bases between them. Germline lookup yields CDR1 MDHEN and CDR2 SYDVKM. This CDR3 is 15 amino acids long. The CDR3: CASSVGGSRHQPQHF. CDR3 DNA: TGTGCCAGCAGTGTAGGAGGGTCCCGGCATCAGCCCCAGCATTTT. Full variable domain (rest looked up from reference TRBV28 and TRBJ1-5): DVKVTQSSRYLVKRTGEKVFLECVQDMDHENMFWYRQDPGLGLRLIYFSYDVKMKEKGDIPEGYSVSREKKERFSLILESASTNQTSMYLCASSVGGSRHQPQHFGDGTRLSIL.